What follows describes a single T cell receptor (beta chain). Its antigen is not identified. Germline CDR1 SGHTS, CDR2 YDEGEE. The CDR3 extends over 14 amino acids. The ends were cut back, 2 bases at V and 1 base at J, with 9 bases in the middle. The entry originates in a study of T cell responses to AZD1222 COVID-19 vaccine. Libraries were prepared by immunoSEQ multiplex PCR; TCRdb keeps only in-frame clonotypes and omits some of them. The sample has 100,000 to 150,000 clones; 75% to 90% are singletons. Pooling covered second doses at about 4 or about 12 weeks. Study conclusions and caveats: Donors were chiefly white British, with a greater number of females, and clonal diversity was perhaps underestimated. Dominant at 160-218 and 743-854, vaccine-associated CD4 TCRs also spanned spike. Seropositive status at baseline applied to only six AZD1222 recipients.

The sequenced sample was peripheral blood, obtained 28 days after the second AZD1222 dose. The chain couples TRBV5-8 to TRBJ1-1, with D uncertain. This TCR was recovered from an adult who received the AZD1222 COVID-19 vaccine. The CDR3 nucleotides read TGTGCCAGCAGCTTTAGGCAGCAGAACACTGAAGCTTTCTTT. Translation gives CASSFRQQNTEAFF.